This T cell receptor beta chain is from a study of blood T cell repertoires in COVID-19 (dated by TCRdb to 2019 to 2021). Concerning the study at large: Samples covering the acute and convalescent phases of COVID-19 were provided by collaborators in the United States, Italy and Spain. Samples were obtained from the ongoing ImmuneRACE study (first 160 participants) and from approximately 1,200 subjects provided by 6 global collaborators. The sample metadata nearly always contained a de-identified subject ID, COVID-19 status, age in years and sex. A freely available public database, intended as a resource for researchers studying the immune response to SARS-CoV-2, is where the repertoires were released. The prospective study material was composed of cDNA or gDNA derived from T cells, B-cell-depleted T cells, or PBMCs. Where available, HLA class I and class II types were taken from metadata supplied by the sample provider and were not determined by assay-based typing. Subjects who had been exposed to COVID-19, were actively infected with it, or had recovered from it provided the deeply sampled blood TCRbeta repertoires that made up the dataset. Study-wide conclusions, independent of this receptor: The amount of clinical and demographic metadata varied by source and participant and was provided uncurated.

Samples from volunteer blood donors who had recovered from COVID-19 were contributed by a second Seattle source. The collaborating institutions used their own protocols to collect whole blood in K2EDTA tubes. For TCRbeta analysis, collaborators shipped samples in one of three forms: frozen whole blood, isolated PBMCs, or DNA extracted from either of those sample types. TCRbeta CDR3 regions were amplified from genomic DNA using the immunoSEQ Assay, a bias-controlled multiplex PCR. On the study's bioinformatics: Within the assay, amplification of reference gene primers was used to estimate how many nucleated cells each sample contained. Sequence reads were collapsed and filtered to measure the absolute abundance of every unique TCRbeta CDR3 rearrangement. For each sample, productive Simpson clonality was calculated as the square root of Simpson's diversity index across productive rearrangements. TCRdb retrieved this table from immuneACCESS and kept in-frame rearrangements only. Not all clones are present; in checked studies, unresolved V genes account for under half, and no reason is known for the remainder. The D gene and trimming were derived from the DNA, and the V and J assignments and clone size from that table. The sample includes under 250,000 clones, with roughly nine tenths observed a single time. The ten largest clones capture 1.6% of the sample.

As for this clone: Its antigen is still unknown. The junction shows a germline mismatch at one end, possibly a read error.

The sample comprised peripheral blood. The clonotype originates from a woman in her fifties or sixties who had recovered from COVID-19.

The CDR3 protein sequence reads: CASSPLGGSPDTQYF. The DNA reads TGTGCTAGCAGCCCTTTGGGGGGAAGCCCGGATACGCAGTATTTT. The V gene is TRBV7-7 and the J gene is TRBJ2-3; the D gene is perhaps TRBD2, on 6 matching bases. The CDR3, from cysteine to phenylalanine, totals 15 residues. The retained sequence is limited to the CDR3, 45 bases, with the frame set at the first base. CDR1 is given as SSHAT and CDR2 as FNYEAQ, both from the germline V gene (reference sequence).